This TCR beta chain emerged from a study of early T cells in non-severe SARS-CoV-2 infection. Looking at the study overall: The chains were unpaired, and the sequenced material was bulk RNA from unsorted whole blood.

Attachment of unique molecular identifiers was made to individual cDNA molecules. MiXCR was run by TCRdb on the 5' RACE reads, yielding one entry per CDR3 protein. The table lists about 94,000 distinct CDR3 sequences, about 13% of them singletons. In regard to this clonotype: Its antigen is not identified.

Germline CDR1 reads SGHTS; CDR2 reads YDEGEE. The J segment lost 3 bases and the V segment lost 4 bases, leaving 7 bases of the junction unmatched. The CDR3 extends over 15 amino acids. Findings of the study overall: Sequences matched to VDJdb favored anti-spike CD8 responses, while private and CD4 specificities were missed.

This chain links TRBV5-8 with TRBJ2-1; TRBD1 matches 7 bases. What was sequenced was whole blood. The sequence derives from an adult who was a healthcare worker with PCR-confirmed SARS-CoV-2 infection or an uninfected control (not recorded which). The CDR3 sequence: CASSAGDSLYNEQFF. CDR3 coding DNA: TGTGCCAGCAGCGCAGGGGACAGCCTCTACAATGAGCAGTTCTTC.